The rows below give T cell receptor beta chains drawn from one sample of a study of shared clonotypes between healthy human individuals. TCRdb keeps only in-frame clones here, not all; method: immunoSEQ multiplex PCR. The data contain hundreds of thousands of clones, around three quarters of them singletons. Source material: memory CD4+ T cells sorted from blood. The receptor source for this set is a woman aged 30 to 39 in good health. CDR3s leave out the opening cysteine and the closing phenylalanine or tryptophan. Not every row has a clone size; where given, it reads once, few, many or a size class.

abundance | v_gene | CDR3aa
once | TRBV11-2 | ASSRTAGYEQY
. | TRBV5-8 | ASSLGLINQPQH
. | TRBV28 | ASSPGQGKWMANYGYT
. | TRBV6-6 | ASSFSGSASYEQY
. | TRBV5-1 | ASSPARVQREPLIGQY
once | TRBV11-2 | ASSPTQGVSYNEQF
many | TRBV29-1 | SVDPGRGGVNNEQF
. | TRBV2 | ASSGTGTGGAETQY
. | TRBV13 | ASSLTFPRENTGELF
. | TRBV13 | ASSPRLAGGRNEQF
. | TRBV27 | ASTTREREKLF
. | TRBV2 | ASSETAGGTYGYT
. | TRBV7-6 | ASSPGTNINAYEQY
. | TRBV7-6 | ASSLPTSGSTYEQY
few | TRBV2 | ASSMTGRNQPQH
. | TRBV28 | ASQDSNQPQH
. | TRBV19 | ASRSPPGTGLDTQY
many | TRBV28 | ASSLWPGDEQY
once | TRBV5-1 | ASSPGGVRGGELF
. | TRBV2 | ASSSGVVYGYT
few | TRBV20-1 | SAKDRVPV
. | TRBV28 | ASNKGKGPVLGYT
. | TRBV27 | ASSSQGGRREKLF
. | TRBV28 | ASSLQPGDGFGYT
. | TRBV30 | ARGGLASTNEQF
. | TRBV27 | ASSLLQGNEQF
. | TRBV7-9 | ASSAGTGAESGYT
. | TRBV5-6 | ASSFYRDRKNTEAF
. | TRBV11-2 | ASSSHYEQY
. | TRBV7-9 | ASSPQTGLGNTEAF
. | TRBV19 | ASNGQLNTEAF
. | TRBV14 | ASSARRAGANVLT
few | TRBV5-1 | ASSWGQSYNEQF
. | TRBV5-1 | ASSLDGQGTQPQH
once | TRBV15 | ATSKFVGEQY
. | TRBV19 | ASSRILAGVNEQF
. | TRBV7-2 | ASSPYLWKGYT
. | TRBV28 | ASSLPRLGGGYEQY
. | TRBV7-2 | ASSSKAGANVLT
. | TRBV15 | ATSRDLGQQETQY
. | TRBV28 | ASIPGLAGGYPWADTQY
. | TRBV7-7 | ASSLVGVGNEQF
. | TRBV5-1 | ASSLAVDLSEQY
. | TRBV10-3 | AISAWDEQY
. | TRBV18 | ASSRSPPGAGETQY
. | TRBV11-2 | ASSLGLQVNEKLF
many | TRBV30 | AWSVDTQY
. | TRBV7-9 | ASSRTNYGYT
. | TRBV5-5 | ASSPFDREAEQY
. | TRBV27 | ASSLSGLDRVINYGYT
few | TRBV6-5 | ASSYSGGYNEQF
. | TRBV25-1 | ASSGSPLAGFNEQF
. | TRBV10-3 | AIRPGQGLETQY